The source of this TCR beta chain is a study of cytomegalovirus exposure and HLA in healthy donors. Whole-study context: Earlier results showed 90 million to 130 million unique TCR beta sequences derived from approximately 180 million T cells. Most genotyped donors, 65% to 85% of 398, had Caucasian-associated genetic ancestry. Study results and limitations: A few chains linked to CMV were shown in vitro to be specific for CMV antigens.

PCR used 60 Vbeta primers and 13 Jbeta primers. Clones were sequenced by immunoSEQ multiplex PCR, and TCRdb holds only the in-frame ones, with some missing. The table has more than 65,000 clones, about 80% seen once. Comments on this clone: The antigen remains undetermined.

It was healthy bone marrow donors who served as donors. Germline V lookup: CDR1 SGHRS, CDR2 YFSETQ. The V end lost 3 bases, the J end lost 1 base, and 11 bases lay between the germline ends. CDR3 length: 14 residues. This receptor was obtained from a female donor in good health and CMV-seronegative. The sequencing sample was made of PBMCs. This rearrangement joins TRBV5-1 to TRBJ2-7, with a weak D call TRBD1 (6 bases). CDR3 in amino acids: CASSSTGGSYEQYF. The CDR3 nucleotides read TGCGCCAGCAGCTCGACAGGAGGTTCCTACGAGCAGTACTTC.